This T cell receptor beta chain came from a study of PD-L1 blockade in urothelial cancer. The repertoire was sequenced with immunoSEQ multiplex PCR; TCRdb's copy has only in-frame clones and lacks some. The sample has about 73,000 clones, roughly 91% seen once. The CDR3 spans 12 residues. CDR1 and CDR2 from the germline V gene are SEHNR and FQNEAQ (reference sequence). V lost 3 bases to trimming and J lost 8 bases, with 10 bases between them. The chain employs TRBV7-9 and TRBJ1-1; D is unclear. Source: PBMCs, taken around atezolizumab (anti-PD-L1) treatment. The sequence came from a man in his sixties with urothelial cancer. The CDR3 spells CASSFAVREAFF. In DNA, the CDR3 is TGTGCCAGCAGCTTCGCTGTCCGGGAAGCTTTCTTT.